This T cell receptor (beta chain) was identified in a study of vaccination and CD4 T cells after COVID-19. As to this clonotype: Its antigen is not known.

As to treatment: approximately 9-day PBMC culture with coronavirus spike peptide pools or control peptides (ViraFEST assay). Sequenced with the Oncomine TCR Beta short-read assay was DNA taken from cultured CD4+ T cells. TCRdb re-analysed the PCR reads in MiXCR, keeping a single row per CDR3 protein. The sample records fewer than 15,000 distinct CDR3 sequences, just under 35% being singletons. The sample comprised CD4+ T cells from blood, cultured in vitro. This receptor was taken from a human donor who had recovered from COVID-19.

In DNA form, the CDR3 reads TGTGCCAGCAGCCCAAGCGACACTGCGGGAGCTTTCTTT. Amino acid sequence: CASSPSDTAGAFF. The chain joins TRBV7-9 to TRBJ1-1; the D is unclear. The CDR3 loop spans 13 amino acids. Trimming pared 5 bases from V and 10 bases from J, leaving 17 bases between. CDR1 and CDR2 (germline): SEHNR, FQNEAQ (reference sequence).